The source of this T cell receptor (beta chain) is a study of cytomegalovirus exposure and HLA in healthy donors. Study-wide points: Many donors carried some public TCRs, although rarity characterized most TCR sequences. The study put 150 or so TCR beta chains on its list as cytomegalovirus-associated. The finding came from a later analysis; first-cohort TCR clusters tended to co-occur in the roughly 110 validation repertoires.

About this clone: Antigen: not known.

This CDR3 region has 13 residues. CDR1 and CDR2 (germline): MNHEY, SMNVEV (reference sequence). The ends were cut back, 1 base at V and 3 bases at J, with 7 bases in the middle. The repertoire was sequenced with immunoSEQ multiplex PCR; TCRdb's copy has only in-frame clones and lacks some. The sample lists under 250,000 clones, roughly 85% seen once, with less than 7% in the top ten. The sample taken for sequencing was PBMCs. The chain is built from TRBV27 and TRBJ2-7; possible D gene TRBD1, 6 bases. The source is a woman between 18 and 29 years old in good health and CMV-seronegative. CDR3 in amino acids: CASSLWTVYEQYF. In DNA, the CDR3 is TGTGCCAGCAGTTTATGGACAGTCTACGAGCAGTACTTC.